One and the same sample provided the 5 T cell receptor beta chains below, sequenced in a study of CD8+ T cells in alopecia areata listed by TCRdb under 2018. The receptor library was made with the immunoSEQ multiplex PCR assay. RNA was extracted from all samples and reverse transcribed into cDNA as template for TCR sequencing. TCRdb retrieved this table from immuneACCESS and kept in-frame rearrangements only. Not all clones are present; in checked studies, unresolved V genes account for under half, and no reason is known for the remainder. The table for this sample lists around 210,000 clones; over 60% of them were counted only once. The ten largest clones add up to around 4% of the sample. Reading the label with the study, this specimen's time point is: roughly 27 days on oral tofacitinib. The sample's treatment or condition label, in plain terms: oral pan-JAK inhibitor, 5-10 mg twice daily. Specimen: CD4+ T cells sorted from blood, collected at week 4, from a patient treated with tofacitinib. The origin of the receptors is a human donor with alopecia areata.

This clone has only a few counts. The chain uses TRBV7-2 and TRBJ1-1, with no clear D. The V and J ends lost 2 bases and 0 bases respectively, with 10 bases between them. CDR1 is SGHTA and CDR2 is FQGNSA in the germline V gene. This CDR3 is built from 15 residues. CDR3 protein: CASSLTLTLNTEAFF. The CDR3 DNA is TGTGCCAGCAGCTTAACCCTCACACTGAACACTGAAGCTTTCTTT.

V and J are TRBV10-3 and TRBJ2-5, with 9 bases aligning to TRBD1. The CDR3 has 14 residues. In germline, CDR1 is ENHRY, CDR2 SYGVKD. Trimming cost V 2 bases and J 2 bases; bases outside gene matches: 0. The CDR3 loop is CAISEGTGQETQYF. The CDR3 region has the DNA TGTGCCATCAGTGAGGGGACAGGGCAAGAGACCCAGTACTTC.

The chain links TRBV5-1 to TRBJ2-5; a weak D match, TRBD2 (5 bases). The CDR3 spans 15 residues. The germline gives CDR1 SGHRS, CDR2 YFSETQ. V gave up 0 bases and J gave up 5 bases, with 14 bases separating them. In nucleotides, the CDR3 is TGCGCCAGCAGCTTGGGTCCGCTCAGAGGGGAGACCCAGTACTTC. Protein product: CASSLGPLRGETQYF.

This chain's CDR3 is CATSQLGLAGGTYNEQFF. The CDR3 DNA reads as TGTGCCACCTCCCAGCTAGGACTAGCGGGGGGTACCTACAATGAGCAGTTCTTC. The rearrangement uses TRBV15 and TRBJ2-1, with 14 bases that match TRBD2. Germline V gives CDR1 LNHNV, CDR2 YYDKDF (reference sequence). Trimming removed 8 bases from V and 2 bases from J; junction bases left unmatched: 11. CDR3 length: 18 amino acids. Combining the CDR3 with reference TRBV15 and TRBJ2-1 gives the whole variable domain DAMVIQNPRYQVTQFGKPVTLSCSQTLNHNVMYWYQQKSSQAPKLLFHYYDKDFNNEADTPDNFQSRRPNTSFCFLDIRSPGLGDTAMYLCATSQLGLAGGTYNEQFFGPGTRLTVL.

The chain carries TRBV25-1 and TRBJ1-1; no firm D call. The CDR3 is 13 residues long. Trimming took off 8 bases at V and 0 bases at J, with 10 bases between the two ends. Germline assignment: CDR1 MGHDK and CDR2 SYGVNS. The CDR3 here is CASLGPLNTEAFF. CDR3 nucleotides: TGTGCCAGCCTAGGACCCTTGAACACTGAAGCTTTCTTT.